The clone carrying this TCR beta chain appeared a single time. Its antigen is currently unknown. The CDR3 length is 14 residues. Germline assignment: CDR1 SGHTA and CDR2 FQGNSA. V dropped 5 bases and J dropped 7 bases, with 14 bases sitting between them. Only in-frame clones appear in the TCRdb table, and some are missing; sequencing was by immunoSEQ multiplex PCR. The table records about 130,000 clones, 75% to 90% of them present only once. This entry belongs to a study of T cell responses to AZD1222 COVID-19 vaccine. General study results and limits: Donors skewed white British and female; clonal diversity was possibly underestimated.

This sequence was found in an adult in good health. Source: peripheral blood, taken on day 0 of AZD1222 vaccination. V usage is TRBV7-2 and J usage is TRBJ1-4; D ambiguous. The CDR3 loop is CASSLRVDAEKLFF. The CDR3 region has the DNA TGTGCCAGCAGCCTAAGGGTTGATGCTGAAAAACTGTTTTTT.